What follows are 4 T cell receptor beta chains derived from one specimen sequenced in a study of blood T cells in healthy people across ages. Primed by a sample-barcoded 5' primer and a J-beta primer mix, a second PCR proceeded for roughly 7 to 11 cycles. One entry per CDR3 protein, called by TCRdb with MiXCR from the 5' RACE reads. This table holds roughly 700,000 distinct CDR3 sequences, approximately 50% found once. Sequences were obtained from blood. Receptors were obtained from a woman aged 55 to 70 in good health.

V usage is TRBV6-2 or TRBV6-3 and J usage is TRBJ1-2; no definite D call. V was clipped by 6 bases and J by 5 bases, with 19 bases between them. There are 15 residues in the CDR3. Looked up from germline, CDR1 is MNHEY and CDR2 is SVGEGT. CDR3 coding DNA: TGTGCCAGCAGCCTACCCGCATCGGGTCGGTATGGCTACACCTTC. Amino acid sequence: CASSLPASGRYGYTF.

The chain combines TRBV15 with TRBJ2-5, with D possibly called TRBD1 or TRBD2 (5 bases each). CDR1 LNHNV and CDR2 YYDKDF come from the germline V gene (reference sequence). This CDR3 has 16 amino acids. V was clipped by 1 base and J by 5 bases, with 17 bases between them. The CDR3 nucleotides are TGTGCCACCAGCAGAGGGACGGGGCGAGGGGAGGAGACCCAGTACTTC. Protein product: CATSRGTGRGEETQYF.

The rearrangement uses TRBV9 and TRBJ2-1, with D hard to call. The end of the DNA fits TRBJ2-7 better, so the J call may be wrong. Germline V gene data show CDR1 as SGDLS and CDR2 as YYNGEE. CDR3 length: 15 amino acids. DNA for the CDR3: TGTGCCAGCAGCGTAGAAGCCAGCTCCTACAATGAGCAGTACTTC. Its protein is CASSVEASSYNEQYF.

CDR3: CASSLAGGPRTGELFF. The CDR3 coding sequence is TGTGCCAGCAGCCTAGCGGGAGGGCCCCGGACCGGGGAGCTGTTTTTT. The chain couples TRBV6-2 or TRBV6-3 to TRBJ2-2; TRBD2 matches at 12 bases. Germline V CDR1 and CDR2: MNHEY, SVGEGT. V shed 6 bases, J shed 5 bases, and the junction held 7 bases outside the gene matches. The CDR3 runs 16 residues.